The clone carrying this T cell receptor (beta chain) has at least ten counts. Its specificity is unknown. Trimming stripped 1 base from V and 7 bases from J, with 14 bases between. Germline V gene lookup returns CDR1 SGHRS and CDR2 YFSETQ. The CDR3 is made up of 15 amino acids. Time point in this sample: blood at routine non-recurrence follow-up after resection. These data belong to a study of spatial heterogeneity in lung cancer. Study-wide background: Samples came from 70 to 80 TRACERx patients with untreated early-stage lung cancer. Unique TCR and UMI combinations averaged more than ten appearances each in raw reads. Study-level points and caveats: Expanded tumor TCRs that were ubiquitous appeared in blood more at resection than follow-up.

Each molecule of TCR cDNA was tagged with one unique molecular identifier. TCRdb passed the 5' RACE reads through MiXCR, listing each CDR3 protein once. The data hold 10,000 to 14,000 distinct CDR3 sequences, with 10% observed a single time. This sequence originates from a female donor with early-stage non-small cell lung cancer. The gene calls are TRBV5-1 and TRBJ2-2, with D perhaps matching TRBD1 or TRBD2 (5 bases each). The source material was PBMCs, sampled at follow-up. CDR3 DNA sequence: TGCGCCAGCAGCTTGTCTTGGGGGTTCGGCGGGGAGCTGTTTTTT. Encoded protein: CASSLSWGFGGELFF.